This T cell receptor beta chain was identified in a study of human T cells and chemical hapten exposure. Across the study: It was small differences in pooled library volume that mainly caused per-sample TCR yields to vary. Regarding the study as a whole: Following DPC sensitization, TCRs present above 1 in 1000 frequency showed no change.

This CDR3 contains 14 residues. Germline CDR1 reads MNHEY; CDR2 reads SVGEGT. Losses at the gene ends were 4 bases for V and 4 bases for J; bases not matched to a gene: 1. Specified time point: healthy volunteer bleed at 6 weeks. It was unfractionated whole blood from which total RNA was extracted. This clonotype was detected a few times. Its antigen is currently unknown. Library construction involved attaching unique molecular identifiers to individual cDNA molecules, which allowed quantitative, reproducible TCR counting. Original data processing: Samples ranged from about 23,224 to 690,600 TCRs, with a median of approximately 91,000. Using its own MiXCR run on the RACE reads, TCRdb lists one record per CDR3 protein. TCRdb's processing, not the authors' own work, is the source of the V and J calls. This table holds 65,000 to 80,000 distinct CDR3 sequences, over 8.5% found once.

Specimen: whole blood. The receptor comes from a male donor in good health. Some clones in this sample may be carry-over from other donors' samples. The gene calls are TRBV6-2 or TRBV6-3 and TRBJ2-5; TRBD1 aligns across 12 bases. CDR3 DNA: TGTGCCAGCAGTTGGGACAGGGGGCGAGAGACCCAGTACTTC. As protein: CASSWDRGRETQYF.